This TCR beta chain was found in a study of blood T cells in healthy people across ages. This clonotype turned up a few times. The CDR3 covers 14 residues. CDR1 MNHNY and CDR2 SVGAGI come from the germline V gene (reference sequence). Trimming removed 5 bases from V and 10 bases from J; junction bases left unmatched: 8. Next came a second PCR, run for about 6 to 12 cycles, which used a sample-barcoded 5' primer along with a J-beta primer mix. One entry per CDR3 protein, called by TCRdb with MiXCR from the 5' RACE reads. The sample contains some 1.1 million distinct CDR3 sequences, more than 30% of which appear only once.

The sample consisted of blood. This TCR derives from a young man in good health. V gene TRBV6-6 combines with J gene TRBJ1-1, with 12 bases fitting TRBD1. The CDR3 DNA sequence: TGTGCCAGCAGTCAGGGACAGGGGGCCAGAGGAGCTTTCTTT. This translates into CASSQGQGARGAFF.